This T cell receptor beta chain was identified in a study of post-analysis software for immune sequencing data. Study as a whole: Disease trajectories encompassed relapsing-remitting, secondary progressive and progressive-relapsing multiple sclerosis.

This clonotype was seen only a few times. Its antigen is undetermined. Study-wide findings and caveats: TRBV5-6, TRBV5-1 and TRBV20-1 belonged to a set of a handful of TRBV segments that were more frequent in patients than controls.

Built from TCR beta cDNA, the libraries had unique molecular identifiers in them. One entry per CDR3 protein, called by TCRdb with MiXCR from the PCR reads. Of roughly 700,000 distinct CDR3 sequences listed, roughly 30% are singletons. This CDR3 has 16 residues. The V end was cut by 1 base, the J end by 1 base, with 14 bases between. Per germline, CDR1 KGHSH and CDR2 LQKENI. V is TRBV18 and J is TRBJ2-7; maybe TRBD2 (5 bases). This clonotype was sampled from a girl aged 10-17 years with multiple sclerosis. Material: blood. CDR3 sequence (DNA): TGTGCCAGCTCACCACGTTCCCGGACTGGGTCCTACGAGCAGTACTTC. It specifies CASSPRSRTGSYEQYF.